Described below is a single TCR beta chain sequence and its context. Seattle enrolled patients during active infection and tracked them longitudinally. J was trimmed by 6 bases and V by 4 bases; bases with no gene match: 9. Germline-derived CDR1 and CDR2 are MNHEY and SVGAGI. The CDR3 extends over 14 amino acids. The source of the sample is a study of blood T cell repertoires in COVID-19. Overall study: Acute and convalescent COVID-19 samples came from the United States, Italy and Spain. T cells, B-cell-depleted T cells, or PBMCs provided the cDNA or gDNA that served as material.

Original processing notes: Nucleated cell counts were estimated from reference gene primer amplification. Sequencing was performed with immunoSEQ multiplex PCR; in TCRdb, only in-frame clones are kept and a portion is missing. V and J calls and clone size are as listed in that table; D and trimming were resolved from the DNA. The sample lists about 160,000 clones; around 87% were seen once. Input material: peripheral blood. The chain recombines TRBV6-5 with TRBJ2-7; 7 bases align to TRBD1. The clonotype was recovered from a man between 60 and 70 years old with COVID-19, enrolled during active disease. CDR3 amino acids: CASSSGQTLFEQYF. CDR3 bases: TGTGCCAGCAGTTCGGGACAGACCCTTTTCGAGCAGTACTTC.